Listed here are 10 T cell receptor beta chains from one sample, sequenced in a study of blood T cell repertoires in COVID-19. Assay: immunoSEQ multiplex PCR; the TCRdb copy retains only in-frame clones and omits some. Of approximately 300,000 clones listed, over 75% are singletons. Material for sequencing was peripheral blood. These receptors were taken from a woman between 25 and 40 years old with COVID-19, enrolled during active disease.

The chain carries TRBV9 and TRBJ1-6, with 7 bases lining up with TRBD1. V lost 3 bases, J lost 4 bases, and 7 bases stayed unmatched. Germline values: CDR1 SGDLS, CDR2 YYNGEE. The length of the CDR3 is 16 residues. The CDR3 nucleotides are TGTGCCAGCAGCGCGGAATCAGGGGGTTATAATTCACCCCTCCACTTT. Amino acids: CASSAESGGYNSPLHF.

V usage is TRBV29-1 and J usage is TRBJ2-6; 9 bases align to TRBD1. V was pared by 6 bases and J by 1 base, with 10 bases of the junction left unmatched. In germline, CDR1 is SQVTM, CDR2 ANQGSEA. This CDR3 region has 17 residues. The CDR3 DNA is TGCAGCGTCGCCACCCGGGACAGGGTTTCTGGGGCCAACGTCCTGACTTTC. Translating it yields CSVATRDRVSGANVLTF.

A single count supports this clone. The chain carries TRBV19 and TRBJ1-5; D remains unclear. Germline V lookup: CDR1 LNHDA, CDR2 SQIVND (reference sequence). V lost 9 bases to trimming and J lost 0 bases, with 12 bases between them. CDR3 length: 14 amino acids. In nucleotides, the CDR3 is TGTGCCAGCTCCGGGTCTTATAGCAATCAGCCCCAGCATTTT. It codes for CASSGSYSNQPQHF.

The chain employs TRBV14 and TRBJ1-5; 11 nucleotides match TRBD1. This CDR3 contains 19 residues. J was trimmed by 0 bases and V by 3 bases; bases with no gene match: 10. Germline V gene sequence: CDR1 SGHDN, CDR2 FVKESK. Here the CDR3 DNA reads TGTGCCAGCAGCCATCACCGGGACAGGGGGTTTCGTAGCAATCAGCCCCAGCATTTT. Translation gives CASSHHRDRGFRSNQPQHF.

The chain recombines TRBV4-2 with TRBJ1-2; tentatively, D is TRBD1 (6 bases). V was shortened by 0 bases and J by 5 bases, with 22 bases between the two germline ends. The CDR3 has 18 residues. Germline V lookup: CDR1 LGHNA, CDR2 YNFKEQ. The CDR3 DNA follows: TGTGCCAGCAGCCAAGATAGGGAAAAAGGCCCCCAGGGGTATGGCTACACCTTC. Protein: CASSQDREKGPQGYGYTF.

The CDR3: CASSPVSPGQPWGYTF. As DNA, the CDR3 is TGCGCCAGCAGCCCCGTCTCCCCTGGACAACCGTGGGGCTACACCTTC. The chain is built from TRBV5-1 and TRBJ1-2; D is perhaps TRBD1 (5 bases). From germline, CDR1 is SGHRS and CDR2 YFSETQ. The CDR3 contains 16 residues. The V end lost 4 bases, the J end lost 8 bases, and 24 bases lay between the germline ends.

To note about this clone: Other DNA sequences of this sample code for an identical CDR3. The genes are TRBV11-3 and TRBJ2-1; D may be TRBD2 (6 bases). Germline CDR1 is SGHNT and CDR2 is YENEEA. This CDR3 spans 14 amino acids. The V gene lost 5 bases and the J gene lost 4 bases, with 12 bases spanning the gap. The CDR3 loop reads CASSPGDFYNEQFF. In DNA form, the CDR3 reads TGTGCCAGCAGCCCCGGGGACTTTTACAATGAGCAGTTCTTC.

The rearrangement uses TRBV28 and TRBJ2-5; 7 bases are shared with TRBD1. The CDR3 spans 16 residues. CDR1 and CDR2 from the germline V gene are MDHEN and SYDVKM. Trimming at V came to 5 bases and at J to 2 bases, leaving 11 bases not matched to a gene. The CDR3 DNA reads TGTGCCAGCAGTCGGCCGGATTCGGGACAGCAAGAGACCCAGTACTTC. Its translation: CASSRPDSGQQETQYF. Full variable domain (outside the CDR3, taken from reference TRBV28 and TRBJ2-5): DVKVTQSSRYLVKRTGEKVFLECVQDMDHENMFWYRQDPGLGLRLIYFSYDVKMKEKGDIPEGYSVSREKKERFSLILESASTNQTSMYLCASSRPDSGQQETQYFGPGTRLLVL.

This rearrangement joins TRBV24-1 to TRBJ1-5, with 12 nucleotides matching TRBD1. The CDR3 totals 14 residues. Germline V gene lookup returns CDR1 KGHDR and CDR2 SFDVKD. J was trimmed by 4 bases and V by 9 bases; bases with no gene match: 3. The CDR3 DNA is TGTGCCACCCCGGGACAGGGGGCTAATCAGCCCCAGCATTTT. Its protein product is CATPGQGANQPQHF.

The V and J genes are TRBV19 and TRBJ1-1; D uncertain. Trimming removed 1 base at V and 3 bases at J, with 9 bases between. CDR3 length: 14 amino acids. Germline values: CDR1 LNHDA, CDR2 SQIVND (reference sequence). CDR3: CASSIGSRYTEAFF. CDR3 DNA: TGTGCCAGTAGTATAGGTTCCAGGTACACTGAAGCTTTCTTT.